The sequence of this T cell receptor (beta chain) was determined in a study of CD8+ T cells in alopecia areata listed by TCRdb under 2018. About the full investigation: Female C3H/HeJ recipients, 7-10 weeks old, were grafted with skin from C3H/HeJ donors with spontaneous alopecia (about 6-12 months old). The study used high-throughput TCRbeta sequencing to examine T cell clonal expansion in alopecia areata, in both the C3H/HeJ mouse model and human patients. immunoSEQ multiplex PCR using 35 Vbeta forward primers and 13 Jbeta reverse primers was used to amplify TCRbeta CDR3 regions. RNA was extracted with the PAXgene miRNA kit for fixed scalp, the miRNeasy kit for PBMCs, and the RNeasy kit for mouse skin. Clonality in the scalp was compared among normal scalp (n=4), patchy alopecia areata scalp (n=8), and alopecia totalis/universalis scalp (n=8). In humans, TCRbeta sequencing was performed on scalp tissue and on sorted CD4+ and CD8+ peripheral blood T cells from healthy controls and from patients with patchy or totalis/universalis alopecia areata. Broader findings and caveats from the paper: Unlike mouse skin, where gammadelta T cells dominate, normal human skin contains resident alphabeta T cells that get sequenced too, which complicates analysis of the scalp TCR repertoire. Higher clonality and more expanded CD8+ clones were observed in lesional scalp than in normal scalp, particularly in alopecia totalis/universalis, a finding suggestive of antigenic drive. Shared TCR sequences between patients were less evident than in mice, which may be partly attributable to HLA diversity in the patient population.

Receptors were amplified or captured by the immunoSEQ multiplex PCR assay. RNA was extracted from all samples and reverse transcribed into cDNA as template for TCR sequencing. First-strand cDNA was synthesized with SuperScript III using a 2:1 mix of oligo-dT and random hexamers. A synthetic immune receptor repertoire was used to measure amplification bias, and any remaining bias was corrected computationally. Libraries were sequenced on Illumina HiSeq using 60 bp reads that covered the CDR3 and were read from J toward V. The paper's data handling went like this. After raw reads were preprocessed to remove errors, the CDR3 was defined following IMGT conventions as running from the conserved cysteine to phenylalanine. Clonality was calculated as 1 minus Shannon entropy normalized by log2 of the number of productive unique TCRs. Whether each scalp clone was CD4 or CD8 was inferred by checking scalp TCRbeta sequences against the CD4 and CD8 repertoires from sorted blood. TCRdb limited this immuneACCESS table to in-frame rearrangements with V and J called. A share of clones is missing; checked studies link under half to unresolved V genes, and the rest is unexplained. D and trimming were read from the DNA, whereas the V and J calls and clone size are those reported in that table. The table notes 200,000 to 300,000 clones here, none of them singletons. More than 1% of the sample lies in the top ten.

From the cysteine up to the phenylalanine, the CDR3 has a length of 16 residues. Only the CDR3 bases that were read are kept: 36 of them, in frame from base 1. Sequences NSQYPW (CDR1) and LRSPGD (CDR2) are obtained from the germline V gene (reference sequence). Germline trimming amounts to 3 bases on V and 2 bases on J, with 6 as the count of junction bases outside the gene matches. Pooled mouse cutaneous lymph node cells were stained for CD4, CD8alpha, NKG2D, NKG2ACE and other markers and were then sorted on a BD Influx. This clone was seen more than once but under ten times. Its antigen remains undetermined. Gene names, together with germline sequences, are murine for this receptor. The read ends 4 residues shy of where the CDR3 ends; the end is completed using the germline J gene. This sample includes further DNA sequences coding for the same CDR3.

This sequence was found in a C3H/HeJ mouse with alopecia areata. Regarding MHC type, mice of this strain are H2-k. Sample: CD4+ T cells sorted from a lymph node. The V and J segments used are TRBV1 and TRBJ2-3, and TRBD1 aligns with 9 junction nucleotides. The DNA read from the CDR3 is TGCACCTGCAGTGCGCGGACAGGGGCTTCTGCAGAA. The resulting protein is CTCSARTGASAE. The full CDR3 is CTCSARTGASAETLYF. Full variable domain (CDR3 extended with the reference TRBV1 and TRBJ2-3 proteins): VTLLEQNPRWRLVPRGQAVNLRCILKNSQYPWMSWYQQDLQKQLQWLFTLRSPGDKEVKSLPGADYLATRVTDTELRLQVANMSQGRTLYCTCSARTGASAETLYFGSGTRLTVL.